The rows below give T cell receptor beta chains drawn from one sample of a study of blood T cell repertoires in COVID-19. Method: immunoSEQ multiplex PCR; TCRdb's copy keeps in-frame clones and lacks some. This table holds around 240,000 clones, around 90% found once. The sequencing input was PBMCs or T cells enriched from blood (not recorded which). These receptors were collected from a man aged 50 to 60 who had been exposed to COVID-19. Each CDR3 is given with its conserved first and last residue.

CDR3: CASTTNTGELFF; J: TRBJ2-2; V: TRBV2
CDR3: CASSLRSGSDNSPLHF; J: TRBJ1-6; V: TRBV5-6
CDR3: CASSLGTAESNYGYTF; J: TRBJ1-2; V: TRBV28
CDR3: CASSEDRGGFYEQYF; J: TRBJ2-7; V: TRBV2
CDR3: CASSIGDLYNSPLHF; J: TRBJ1-6; V: TRBV18
CDR3: CASSRPATGNTEAFF; J: TRBJ1-1; V: TRBV28
CDR3: CATSRDSNYGYTF; J: TRBJ1-2; V: TRBV15
CDR3: CASSLQGRLNNEQFF; J: TRBJ2-1; V: TRBV14
CDR3: CASRQGGGQPQHF; J: TRBJ1-5; V: TRBV27
CDR3: CAISDPGTGTGEQYF; J: TRBJ2-7; V: TRBV10-3
CDR3: CASSWTRQAALSSYNEQFF; J: TRBJ2-1; V: TRBV5-1
CDR3: CASSGRDRAPPLHF; J: TRBJ1-6; V: TRBV9
CDR3: CASREPGQVNTIYF; J: TRBJ1-3; V: TRBV28
CDR3: CASSQNRLGEQFF; J: TRBJ2-1; V: TRBV3-1/TRBV3-2
CDR3: CASSLVAVQETQYF; J: TRBJ2-5; V: TRBV7-2
CDR3: CASSGINVWTGGWGGTEAFF; J: TRBJ1-1; V: TRBV19
CDR3: CASSLAQFGSLPGEQYF; J: TRBJ2-7; V: TRBV7-2
CDR3: CASSSPFGELFF; J: TRBJ2-2; V: TRBV7-3
CDR3: CASKFSLRPNEKLFF; J: TRBJ1-4; V: TRBV19
CDR3: CATSDQRTGRVMAYTQYF; J: TRBJ2-3; V: TRBV24-1
CDR3: CASRTGSSSWAHNEQFF; J: TRBJ2-1; V: TRBV19
CDR3: CASSRPQGNEQFF; J: TRBJ2-1; V: TRBV6-5
CDR3: CATAAGTRGTDTQYF; J: TRBJ2-3; V: TRBV24-1
CDR3: CASSERGTGFSPLHF; J: TRBJ1-6; V: TRBV2
CDR3: CASSFSQGLVQPQHF; J: TRBJ1-5; V: TRBV27
CDR3: CASSIAGGADTQYF; J: TRBJ2-3; V: TRBV6-5
CDR3: CASSLGRASEQYF; J: TRBJ2-7; V: TRBV5-6
CDR3: CASSQEIARSGSSYEQYF; J: TRBJ2-7; V: TRBV4-2
CDR3: CASSTDLGGATPDTQYF; J: TRBJ2-3; V: TRBV21-1
CDR3: CASSQDRDRGVDTEAFF; J: TRBJ1-1; V: TRBV4-1
CDR3: CASSPGGHSNQPQHF; J: TRBJ1-5; V: TRBV18
CDR3: CASSYRQVMNTEAFF; J: TRBJ1-1; V: TRBV6-5
CDR3: CASSLGDRATNEKLFF; J: TRBJ1-4; V: TRBV28
CDR3: CASHRLRGTEAFF; J: TRBJ1-1; V: TRBV6-5
CDR3: CASSDSMNTEAFF; J: TRBJ1-1; V: TRBV10-1
CDR3: CASSTNRGLRQPQHF; J: TRBJ1-5; V: TRBV19
CDR3: CASSVREHETQYF; J: TRBJ2-5; V: TRBV6-4
CDR3: CASSPDRGTLGYGYTF; J: TRBJ1-2; V: TRBV2
CDR3: CASRVRDSSYNEQFF; J: TRBJ2-1; V: TRBV19
CDR3: CASSVQGASQPQHF; J: TRBJ1-5; V: TRBV2
CDR3: CASSPEQGSSEKLFF; J: TRBJ1-4; V: TRBV4-2